The T cell receptor (beta chain) under discussion was sequenced for a study of T-cell memory formation after mild COVID-19. Study findings and constraints: Clones shrinking from day 15 to 85 showed even CD4/CD8 mixes; later expanders tilted CD4+.

Constant-segment primers were used for 5'RACE, and the resulting TCR alpha and TCR beta cDNA libraries carried sample barcodes and UMIs. MiXCR, run by TCRdb on the 5' RACE reads, gives a single entry per CDR3 protein. The data show roughly 150,000 distinct CDR3 sequences, 14% seen once. The germline gives CDR1 SGHTA, CDR2 FQGNSA. V was pared by 6 bases and J by 0 bases, with 12 bases between. The CDR3 is 14 amino acids. This clonotype was recorded at least ten times. What it recognizes is unknown. The source is an adult woman who had mild COVID-19 (a few samples of this study predate the infection). Cell type and time point are not known. The chain has TRBV7-2 and TRBJ2-7; D not certain. The sample comprised PBMCs or a T cell subset sorted from them (not recorded which). In nucleotides, the CDR3 is TGTGCCAGCAGTCCCGCCGGACCCTCCTACGAGCAGTACTTC. It yields the protein CASSPAGPSYEQYF.